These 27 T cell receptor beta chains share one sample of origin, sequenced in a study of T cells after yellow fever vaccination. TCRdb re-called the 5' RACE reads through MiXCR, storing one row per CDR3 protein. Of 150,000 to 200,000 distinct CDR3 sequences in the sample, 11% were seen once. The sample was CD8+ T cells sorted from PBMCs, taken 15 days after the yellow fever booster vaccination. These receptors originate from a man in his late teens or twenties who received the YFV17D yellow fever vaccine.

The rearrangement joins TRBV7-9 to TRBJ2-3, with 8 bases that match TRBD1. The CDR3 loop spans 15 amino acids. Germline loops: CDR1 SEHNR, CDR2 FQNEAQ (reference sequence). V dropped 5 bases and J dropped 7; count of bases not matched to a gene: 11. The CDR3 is CASSPWTGTVHTQYF. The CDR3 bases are TGTGCCAGCAGCCCTTGGACAGGGACGGTACATACGCAGTATTTT.

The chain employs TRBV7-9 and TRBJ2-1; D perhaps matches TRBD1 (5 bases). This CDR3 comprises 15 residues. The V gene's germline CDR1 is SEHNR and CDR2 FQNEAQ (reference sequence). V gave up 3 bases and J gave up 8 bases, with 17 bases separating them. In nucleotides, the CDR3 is TGTGCCAGCAGCTTCCAGGGCAGTTTTGGGGATGAGCAGTTCTTC. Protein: CASSFQGSFGDEQFF.

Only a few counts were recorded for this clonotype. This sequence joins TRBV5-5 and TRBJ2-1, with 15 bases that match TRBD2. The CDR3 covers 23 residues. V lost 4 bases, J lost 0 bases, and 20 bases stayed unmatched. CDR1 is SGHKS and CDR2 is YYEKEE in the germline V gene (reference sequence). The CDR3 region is CASSGGPGTAGLAGGVSYNEQFF. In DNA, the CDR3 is TGTGCCAGCAGCGGCGGTCCCGGGACCGCGGGACTAGCGGGGGGCGTCTCCTACAATGAGCAGTTCTTC.

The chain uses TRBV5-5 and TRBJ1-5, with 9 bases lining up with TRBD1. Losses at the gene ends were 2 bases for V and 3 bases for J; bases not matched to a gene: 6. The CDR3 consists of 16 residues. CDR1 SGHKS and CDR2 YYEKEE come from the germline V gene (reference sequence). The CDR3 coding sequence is TGTGCCAGCAGCTTCCGGGACAGGGCATACAATCAGCCCCAGCATTTT. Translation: CASSFRDRAYNQPQHF.

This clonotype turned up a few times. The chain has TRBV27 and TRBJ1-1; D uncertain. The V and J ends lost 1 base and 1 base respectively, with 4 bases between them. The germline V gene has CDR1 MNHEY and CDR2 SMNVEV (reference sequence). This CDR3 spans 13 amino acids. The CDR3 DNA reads TGTGCCAGCAGTTTATACAGGAACACTGAAGCTTTCTTT. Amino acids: CASSLYRNTEAFF.

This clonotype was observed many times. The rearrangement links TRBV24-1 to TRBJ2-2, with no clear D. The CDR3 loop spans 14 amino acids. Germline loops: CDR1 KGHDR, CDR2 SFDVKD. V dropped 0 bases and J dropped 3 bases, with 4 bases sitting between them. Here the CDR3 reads CATSDLLDTGELFF. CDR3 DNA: TGTGCCACCAGTGATTTGCTGGACACCGGGGAGCTGTTTTTT.

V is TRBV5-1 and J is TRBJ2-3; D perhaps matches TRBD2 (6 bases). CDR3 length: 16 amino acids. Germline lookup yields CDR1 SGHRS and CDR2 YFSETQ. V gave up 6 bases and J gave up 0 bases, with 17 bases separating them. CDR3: CASMDVITSSTDTQYF. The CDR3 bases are TGCGCCAGCATGGATGTGATAACTAGCAGCACAGATACGCAGTATTTT.

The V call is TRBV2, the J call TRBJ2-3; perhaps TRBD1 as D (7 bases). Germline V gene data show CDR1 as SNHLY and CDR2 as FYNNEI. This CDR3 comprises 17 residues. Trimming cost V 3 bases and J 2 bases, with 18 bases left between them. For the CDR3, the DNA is TGTGCCAGCAGTGAGGCGGGACAGACCTTGTACACAGATACGCAGTATTTT. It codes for CASSEAGQTLYTDTQYF. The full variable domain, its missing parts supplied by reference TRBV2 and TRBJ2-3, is EPEVTQTPSHQVTQMGQEVILRCVPISNHLYFYWYRQILGQKVEFLVSFYNNEISEKSEIFDDQFSVERPDGSNFTLKIRSTKLEDSAMYFCASSEAGQTLYTDTQYFGPGTRLTVL.

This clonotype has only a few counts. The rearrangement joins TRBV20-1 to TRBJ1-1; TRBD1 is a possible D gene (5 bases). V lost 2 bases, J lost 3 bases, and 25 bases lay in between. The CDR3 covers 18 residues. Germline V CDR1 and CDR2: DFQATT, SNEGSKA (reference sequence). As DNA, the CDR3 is TGCAGTGCTAGATCGGCCCGAGGGTGGCAGGGCCTTTACACTGAAGCTTTCTTT. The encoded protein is CSARSARGWQGLYTEAFF.

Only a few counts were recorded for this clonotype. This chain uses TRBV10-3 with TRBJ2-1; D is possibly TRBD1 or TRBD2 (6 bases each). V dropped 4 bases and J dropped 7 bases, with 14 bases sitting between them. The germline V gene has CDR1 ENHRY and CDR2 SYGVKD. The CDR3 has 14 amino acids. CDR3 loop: CAISASGALNEQFF. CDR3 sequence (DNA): TGTGCCATCAGTGCCTCGGGGGCACTAAATGAGCAGTTCTTC.

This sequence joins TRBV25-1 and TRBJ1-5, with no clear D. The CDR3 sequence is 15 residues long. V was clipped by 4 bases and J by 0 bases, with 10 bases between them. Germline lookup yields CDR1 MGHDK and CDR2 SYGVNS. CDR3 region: CASSGVGYSNQPQHF. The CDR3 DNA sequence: TGTGCCAGCAGTGGGGTGGGTTATAGCAATCAGCCCCAGCATTTT.

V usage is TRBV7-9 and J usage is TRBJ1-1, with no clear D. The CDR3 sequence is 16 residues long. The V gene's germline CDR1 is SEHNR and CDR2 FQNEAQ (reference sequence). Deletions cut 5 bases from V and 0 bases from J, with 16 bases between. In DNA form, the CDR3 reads TGTGCCAGCAGCGAACCCCCCCGCCACATGAACACTGAAGCTTTCTTT. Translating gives CASSEPPRHMNTEAFF.

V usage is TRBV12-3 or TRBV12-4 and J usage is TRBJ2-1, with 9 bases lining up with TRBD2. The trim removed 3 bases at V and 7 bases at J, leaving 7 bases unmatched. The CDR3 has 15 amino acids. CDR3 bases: TGTGCCAGCAGTTTCGGGCGGGGGGGCGGTAATGAGCAGTTCTTC. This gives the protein CASSFGRGGGNEQFF.

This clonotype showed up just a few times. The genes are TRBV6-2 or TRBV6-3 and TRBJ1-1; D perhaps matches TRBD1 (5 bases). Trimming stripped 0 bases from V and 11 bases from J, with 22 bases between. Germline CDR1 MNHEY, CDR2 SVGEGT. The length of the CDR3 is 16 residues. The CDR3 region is CASSYSKRDRFQSAFF. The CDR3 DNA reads TGTGCCAGCAGTTACTCGAAGAGGGACCGGTTCCAAAGTGCTTTCTTT.

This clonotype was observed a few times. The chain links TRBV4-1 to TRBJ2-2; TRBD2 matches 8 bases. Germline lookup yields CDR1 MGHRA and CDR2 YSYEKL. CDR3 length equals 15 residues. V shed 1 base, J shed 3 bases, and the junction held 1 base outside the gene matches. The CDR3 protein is CASSQVRGDTGELFF. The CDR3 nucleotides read TGCGCCAGCAGCCAAGTGCGGGGGGACACCGGGGAGCTGTTTTTT.

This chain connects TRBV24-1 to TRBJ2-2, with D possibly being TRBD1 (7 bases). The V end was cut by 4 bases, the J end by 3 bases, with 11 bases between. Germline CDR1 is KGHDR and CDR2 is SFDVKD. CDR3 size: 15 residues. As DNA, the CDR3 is TGTGCCACCAGTGACTTCAGGGGGGACACCGGGGAGCTGTTTTTT. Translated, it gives CATSDFRGDTGELFF.

Here the CDR3 reads CASSSLPIAGEETQYF. The CDR3 DNA reads as TGTGCCAGCAGTTCACTCCCCATAGCGGGGGAAGAGACCCAGTACTTC. V usage is TRBV27 and J usage is TRBJ2-5; 9 bases are a match to TRBD2. This CDR3 region has 16 residues. From germline, CDR1 is MNHEY and CDR2 SMNVEV (reference sequence). The J segment lost 3 bases and the V segment lost 4 bases, leaving 9 bases of the junction unmatched.

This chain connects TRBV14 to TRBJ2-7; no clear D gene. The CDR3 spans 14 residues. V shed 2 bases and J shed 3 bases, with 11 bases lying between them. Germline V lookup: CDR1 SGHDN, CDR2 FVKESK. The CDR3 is CASSQFHSNYEQYF. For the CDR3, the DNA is TGTGCCAGCAGCCAATTCCACTCGAACTACGAGCAGTACTTC.

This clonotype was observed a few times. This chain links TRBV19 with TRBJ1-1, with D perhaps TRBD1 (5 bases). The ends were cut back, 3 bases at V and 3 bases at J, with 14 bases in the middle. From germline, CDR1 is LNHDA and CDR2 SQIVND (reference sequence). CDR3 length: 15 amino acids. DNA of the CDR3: TGTGCCAGTAGTATTCAGGGATACGGGGACACTGAAGCTTTCTTT. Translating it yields CASSIQGYGDTEAFF.

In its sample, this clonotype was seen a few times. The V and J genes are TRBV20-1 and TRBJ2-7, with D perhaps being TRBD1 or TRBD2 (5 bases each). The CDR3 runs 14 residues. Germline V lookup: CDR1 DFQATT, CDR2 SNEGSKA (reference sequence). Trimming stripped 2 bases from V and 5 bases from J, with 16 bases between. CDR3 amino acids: CSARILGLGDEQYF. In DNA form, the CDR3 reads TGCAGTGCTAGAATTTTAGGTCTGGGGGACGAGCAGTACTTC.

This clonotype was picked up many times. The CDR3 region is CASSLPRTGKETQYF. CDR3 bases: TGTGCCAGCAGCTTGCCCAGGACAGGGAAAGAGACCCAGTACTTC. The chain has TRBV5-6 and TRBJ2-5; TRBD1 aligns across 8 bases. The CDR3 loop spans 15 amino acids. Trimming took 1 base from V and 3 from J; bases not matched to a gene: 5. Germline V gene lookup returns CDR1 SGHDT and CDR2 YYEEEE.

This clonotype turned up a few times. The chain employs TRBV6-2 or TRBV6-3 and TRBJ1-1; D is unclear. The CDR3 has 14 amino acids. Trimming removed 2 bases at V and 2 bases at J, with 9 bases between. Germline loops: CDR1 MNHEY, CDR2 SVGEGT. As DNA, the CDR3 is TGTGCCAGCAGTTACCCCGGGCGTAACACTGAAGCTTTCTTT. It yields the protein CASSYPGRNTEAFF.

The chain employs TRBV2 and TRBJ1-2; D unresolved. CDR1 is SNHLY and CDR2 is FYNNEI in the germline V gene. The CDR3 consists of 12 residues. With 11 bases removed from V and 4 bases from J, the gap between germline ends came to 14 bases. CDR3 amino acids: CAGSPGGYGYTF. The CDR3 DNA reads TGTGCCGGGTCCCCGGGAGGCTATGGCTACACCTTC.

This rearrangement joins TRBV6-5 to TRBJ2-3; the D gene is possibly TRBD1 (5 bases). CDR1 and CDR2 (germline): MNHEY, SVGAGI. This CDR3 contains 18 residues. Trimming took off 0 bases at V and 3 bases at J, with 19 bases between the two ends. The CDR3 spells CASSYSGLVLDGTDTQYF. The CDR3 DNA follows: TGTGCCAGCAGTTACTCGGGGCTAGTGCTGGACGGGACAGATACGCAGTATTTT.

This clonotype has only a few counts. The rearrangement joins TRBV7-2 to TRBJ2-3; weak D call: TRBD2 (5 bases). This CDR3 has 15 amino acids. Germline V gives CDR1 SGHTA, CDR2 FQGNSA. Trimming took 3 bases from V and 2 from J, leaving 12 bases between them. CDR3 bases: TGTGCCAGCAGCTTCGGGGAAATCACCACAGATACGCAGTATTTT. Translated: CASSFGEITTDTQYF.

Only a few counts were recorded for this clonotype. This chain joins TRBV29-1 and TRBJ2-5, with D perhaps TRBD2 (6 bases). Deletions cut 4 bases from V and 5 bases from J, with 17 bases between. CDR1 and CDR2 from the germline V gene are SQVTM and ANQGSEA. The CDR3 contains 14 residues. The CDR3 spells CSVVHRGKEETQYF. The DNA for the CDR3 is TGCAGCGTTGTTCATCGGGGGAAGGAGGAGACCCAGTACTTC. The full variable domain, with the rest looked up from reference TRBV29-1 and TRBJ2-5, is SAVISQKPSRDICQRGTSLTIQCQVDSQVTMMFWYRQQPGQSLTLIATANQGSEATYESGFVIDKFPISRPNLTFSTLTVSNMSPEDSSIYLCSVVHRGKEETQYFGPGTRLLVL.

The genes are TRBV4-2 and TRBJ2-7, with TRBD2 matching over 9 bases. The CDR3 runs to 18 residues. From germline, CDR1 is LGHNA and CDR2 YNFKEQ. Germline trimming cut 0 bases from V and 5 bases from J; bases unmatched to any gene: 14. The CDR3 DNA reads TGTGCCAGCAGCCAAGATGGCAGCGGGGGGCCATCGTCCCACGAGCAGTACTTC. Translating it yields CASSQDGSGGPSSHEQYF.